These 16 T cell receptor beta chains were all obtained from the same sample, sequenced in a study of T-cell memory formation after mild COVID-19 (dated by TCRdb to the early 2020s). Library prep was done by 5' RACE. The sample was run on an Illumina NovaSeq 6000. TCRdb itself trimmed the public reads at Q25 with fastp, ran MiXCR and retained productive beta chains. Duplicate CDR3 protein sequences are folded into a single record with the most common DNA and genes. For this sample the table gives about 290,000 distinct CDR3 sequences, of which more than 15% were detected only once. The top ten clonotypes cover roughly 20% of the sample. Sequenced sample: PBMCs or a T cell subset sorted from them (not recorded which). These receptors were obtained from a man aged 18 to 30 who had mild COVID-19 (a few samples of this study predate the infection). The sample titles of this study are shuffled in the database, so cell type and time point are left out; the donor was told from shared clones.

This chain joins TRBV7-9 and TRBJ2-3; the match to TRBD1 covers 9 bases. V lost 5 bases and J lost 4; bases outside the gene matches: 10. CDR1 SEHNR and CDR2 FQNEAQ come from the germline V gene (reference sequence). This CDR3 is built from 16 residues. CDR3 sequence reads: CASSPPVGQGPDTQYF. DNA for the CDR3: TGTGCCAGCAGCCCGCCCGTGGGACAGGGACCAGATACGCAGTATTTT.

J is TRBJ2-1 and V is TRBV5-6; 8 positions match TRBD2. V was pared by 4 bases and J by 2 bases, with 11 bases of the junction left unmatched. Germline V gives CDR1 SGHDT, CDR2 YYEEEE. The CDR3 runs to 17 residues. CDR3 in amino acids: CASSNSARGVPYNEQFF. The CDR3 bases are TGTGCCAGCAGCAATTCGGCGCGGGGGGTTCCCTACAATGAGCAGTTCTTC.

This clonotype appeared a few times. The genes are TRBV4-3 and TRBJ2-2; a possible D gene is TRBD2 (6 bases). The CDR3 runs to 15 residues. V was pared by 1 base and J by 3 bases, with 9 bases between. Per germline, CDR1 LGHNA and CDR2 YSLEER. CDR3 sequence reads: CASSQVRGYTGELFF. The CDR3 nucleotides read TGCGCCAGCAGCCAAGTTCGGGGGTACACCGGGGAGCTGTTTTTT.

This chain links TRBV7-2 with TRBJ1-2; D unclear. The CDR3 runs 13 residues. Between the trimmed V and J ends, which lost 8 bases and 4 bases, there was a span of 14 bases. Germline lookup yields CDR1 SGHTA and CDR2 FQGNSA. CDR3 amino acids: CASWAVRSYGYTF. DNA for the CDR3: TGTGCCAGCTGGGCCGTGAGGAGCTATGGCTACACCTTC.

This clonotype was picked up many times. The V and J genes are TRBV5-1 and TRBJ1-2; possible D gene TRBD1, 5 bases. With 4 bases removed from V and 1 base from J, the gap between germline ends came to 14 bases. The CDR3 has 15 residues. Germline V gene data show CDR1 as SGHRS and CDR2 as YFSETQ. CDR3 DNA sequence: TGCGCCAGCAGCCCGGGGGGAAGCCTTAACTATGGCTACACCTTC. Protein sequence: CASSPGGSLNYGYTF. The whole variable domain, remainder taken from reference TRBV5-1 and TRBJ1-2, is KAGVTQTPRYLIKTRGQQVTLSCSPISGHRSVSWYQQTPGQGLQFLFEYFSETQRNKGNFPGRFSGRQFSNSRSEMNVSTLELGDSALYLCASSPGGSLNYGYTFGSGTRLTVV.

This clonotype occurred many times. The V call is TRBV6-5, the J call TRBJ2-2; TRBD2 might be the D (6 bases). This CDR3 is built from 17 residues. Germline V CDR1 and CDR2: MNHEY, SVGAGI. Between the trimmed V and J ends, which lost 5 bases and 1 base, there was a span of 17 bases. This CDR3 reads CASSPGSGRRNTGELFF. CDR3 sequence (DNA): TGTGCCAGCAGTCCTGGGTCCGGGAGACGGAACACCGGGGAGCTGTTTTTT.

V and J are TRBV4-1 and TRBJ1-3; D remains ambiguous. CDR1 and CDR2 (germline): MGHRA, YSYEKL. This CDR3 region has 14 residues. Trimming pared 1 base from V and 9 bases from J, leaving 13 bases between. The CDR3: CASSQGERMGTIYF. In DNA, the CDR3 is TGCGCCAGCAGCCAAGGGGAGAGAATGGGCACCATATATTTT.

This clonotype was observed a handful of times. The CDR3, as DNA: TGCGCCAGCAGCTCTATCCGGGACAGGGGTCAGCCCCAGCATTTT. This translates into CASSSIRDRGQPQHF. The chain has TRBV4-1 and TRBJ1-5; the match to TRBD1 covers 10 bases. Germline CDR1 MGHRA, CDR2 YSYEKL. V gave up 5 bases and J gave up 6 bases; unmatched junction bases: 7. The CDR3 consists of 15 residues.

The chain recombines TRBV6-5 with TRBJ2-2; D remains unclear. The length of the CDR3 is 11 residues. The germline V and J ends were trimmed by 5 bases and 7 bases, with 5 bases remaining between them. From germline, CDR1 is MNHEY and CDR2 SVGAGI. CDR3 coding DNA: TGTGCCAGCAGTGCAGTCGGGGAGCTGTTTTTT. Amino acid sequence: CASSAVGELFF.

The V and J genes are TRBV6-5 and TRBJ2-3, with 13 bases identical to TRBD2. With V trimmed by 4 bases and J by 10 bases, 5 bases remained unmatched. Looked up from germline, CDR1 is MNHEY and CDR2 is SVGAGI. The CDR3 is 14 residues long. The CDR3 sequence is CASSWTSGGGAQYF. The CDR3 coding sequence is TGTGCCAGCAGTTGGACTAGCGGGGGAGGAGCGCAGTATTTT.

Here the CDR3 DNA reads TGCAGCGTTGAACAGTTTTACAATGAGCAGTTCTTC. Translated, it gives CSVEQFYNEQFF. The V and J genes are TRBV29-1 and TRBJ2-1, with D hard to call. Per germline, CDR1 SQVTM and CDR2 ANQGSEA. Trimming took off 2 bases at V and 4 bases at J, with 6 bases between the two ends. The CDR3 is made up of 12 amino acids.

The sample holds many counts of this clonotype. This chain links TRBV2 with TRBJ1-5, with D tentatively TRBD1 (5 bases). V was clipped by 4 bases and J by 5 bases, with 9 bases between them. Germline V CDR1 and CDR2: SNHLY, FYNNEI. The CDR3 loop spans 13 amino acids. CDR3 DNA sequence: TGTGCCAGCAGTGTCTGGGGACATCAGCCCCAGCATTTT. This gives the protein CASSVWGHQPQHF.

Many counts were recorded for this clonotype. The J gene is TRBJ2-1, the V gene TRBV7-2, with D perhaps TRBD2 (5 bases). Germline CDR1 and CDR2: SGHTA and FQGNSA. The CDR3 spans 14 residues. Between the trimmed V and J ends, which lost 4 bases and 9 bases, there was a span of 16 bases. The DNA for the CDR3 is TGTGCCAGCAGCTCCCGGACGGGGTATGGTGAGCAGTTCTTC. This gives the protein CASSSRTGYGEQFF.

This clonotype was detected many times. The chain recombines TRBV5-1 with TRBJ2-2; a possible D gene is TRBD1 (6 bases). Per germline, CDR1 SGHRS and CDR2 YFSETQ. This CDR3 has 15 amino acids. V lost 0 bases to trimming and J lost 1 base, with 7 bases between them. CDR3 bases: TGCGCCAGCAGCTTGGGCAGGGGGAACACCGGGGAGCTGTTTTTT. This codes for CASSLGRGNTGELFF.

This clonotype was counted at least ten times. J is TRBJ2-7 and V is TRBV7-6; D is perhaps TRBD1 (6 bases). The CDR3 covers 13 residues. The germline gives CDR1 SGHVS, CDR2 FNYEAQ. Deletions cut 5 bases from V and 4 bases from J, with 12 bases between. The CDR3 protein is CASSVTDSYEQYF. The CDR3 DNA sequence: TGTGCCAGCAGCGTCACGGACAGTTACGAGCAGTACTTC.

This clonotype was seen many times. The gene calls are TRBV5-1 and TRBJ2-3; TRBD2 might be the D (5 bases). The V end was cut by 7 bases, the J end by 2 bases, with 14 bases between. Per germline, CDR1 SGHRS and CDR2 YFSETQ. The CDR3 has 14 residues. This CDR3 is CASVEGSHTDTQYF. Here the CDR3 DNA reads TGCGCCAGCGTAGAGGGATCTCACACAGATACGCAGTATTTT.